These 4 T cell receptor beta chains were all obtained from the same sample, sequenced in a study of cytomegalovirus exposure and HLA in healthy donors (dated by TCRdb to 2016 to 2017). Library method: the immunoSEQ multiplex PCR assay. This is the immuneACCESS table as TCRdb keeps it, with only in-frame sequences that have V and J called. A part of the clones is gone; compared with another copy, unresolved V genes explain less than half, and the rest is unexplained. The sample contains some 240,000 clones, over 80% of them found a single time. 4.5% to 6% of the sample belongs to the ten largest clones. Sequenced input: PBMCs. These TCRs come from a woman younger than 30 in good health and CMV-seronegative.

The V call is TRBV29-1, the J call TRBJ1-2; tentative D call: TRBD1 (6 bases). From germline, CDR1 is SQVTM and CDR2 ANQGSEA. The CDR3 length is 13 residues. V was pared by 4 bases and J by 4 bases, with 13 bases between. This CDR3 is CSVVGGGFYGYTF. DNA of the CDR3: TGCAGCGTTGTGGGCGGGGGCTTCTATGGCTACACCTTC.

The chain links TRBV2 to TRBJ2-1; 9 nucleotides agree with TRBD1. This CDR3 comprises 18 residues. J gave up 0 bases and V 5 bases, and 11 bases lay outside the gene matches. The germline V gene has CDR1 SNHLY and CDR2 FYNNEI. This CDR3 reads CASSNTGTGSSSYNEQFF. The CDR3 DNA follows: TGTGCCAGCAGTAACACCGGGACAGGGTCTAGCTCCTACAATGAGCAGTTCTTC.

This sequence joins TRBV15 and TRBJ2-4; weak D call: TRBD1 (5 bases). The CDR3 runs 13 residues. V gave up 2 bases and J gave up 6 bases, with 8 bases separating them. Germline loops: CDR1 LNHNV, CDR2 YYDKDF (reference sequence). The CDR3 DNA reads TGTGCCACCAGCAGAAGCCAGGGAAACATTCAGTACTTC. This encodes CATSRSQGNIQYF.

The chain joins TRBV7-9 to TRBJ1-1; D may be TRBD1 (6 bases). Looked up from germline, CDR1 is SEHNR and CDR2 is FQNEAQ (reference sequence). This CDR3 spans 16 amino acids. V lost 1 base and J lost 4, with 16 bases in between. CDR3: CASSLEGGVKATEAFF. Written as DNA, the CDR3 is TGTGCCAGCAGCTTAGAGGGGGGAGTAAAAGCCACTGAAGCTTTCTTT.